This T cell receptor beta chain was sequenced for a study of naive and memory T cell subsets. In this sample, this clonotype turned up many times. TCR cDNA received a 3' ligated oligonucleotide that carried a UMI. This CDR3 is built from 15 residues. With V trimmed by 2 bases and J by 3 bases, 6 bases remained unmatched. Germline values: CDR1 GTSNPN, CDR2 SVGIG (reference sequence). The SP2 primer and nested alpha and beta constant region primers amplified ligated cDNA in four rounds. Using its own MiXCR run on the UMI-ligation and nested PCR reads, TCRdb lists one record per CDR3 protein. Of about 25,000 distinct CDR3 sequences in the sample, roughly 5.2% were seen once.

Sequencing input: blood. The clonotype originates from an adult in good health. The V gene is TRBV30, the J gene TRBJ2-2; TRBD2 agrees at 7 bases. The CDR3 DNA reads as TGTGCCTGGAGTAGACTAGCTTTGGACACCGGGGAGCTGTTTTTT. It yields the protein CAWSRLALDTGELFF. The complete variable domain, with remaining parts taken from reference TRBV30 and TRBJ2-2, reads SQTIHQWPATLVQPVGSPLSLECTVEGTSNPNLYWYRQAAGRGLQLLFYSVGIGQISSEVPQNLSASRPQDRQFILSSKKLLLSDSGFYLCAWSRLALDTGELFFGEGSRLTVL.